This TCR beta chain was documented in a study of blood T cell repertoires in COVID-19. The wider study: The United States, Italy and Spain were the sources of the acute and convalescent COVID-19 samples. T cells, B-cell-depleted T cells, or PBMCs supplied cDNA or gDNA.

How the authors handled the data: Quantification of nucleated cells was approximated via reference gene primer amplification. The data were produced by immunoSEQ multiplex PCR, yet TCRdb's version contains in-frame clones alone and is incomplete. D and trimming were read from the DNA, whereas the V and J calls and clone size are those reported in that table. The sample consists of some 54,000 clones, 85% to 90% of them appearing once. The V gene's germline CDR1 is KGHSH and CDR2 LQKENI. Losses at the gene ends were 3 bases for V and 5 bases for J; bases not matched to a gene: 6. The CDR3 is made up of 15 amino acids.

Sample: peripheral blood. The chain employs TRBV18 and TRBJ2-7, with 11 bases fitting TRBD1. The TCR comes from a man older than 75 with active or convalescent COVID-19. CDR3 in DNA: TGTGCCAGCTCACCGAGGACAGGGGGCGTCGACGAGCAGTACTTC. It codes for CASSPRTGGVDEQYF.